This T cell receptor beta chain was profiled in a study of beta chain features in type 1 diabetes. Notes on the study in general: The naive, central memory and Treg TCRB repertoires showed an apparent similarity that was greater among patients than among healthy donors.

CDR3 size: 13 residues. Germline CDR1 and CDR2: GTSNPN and SVGIG (reference sequence). V lost 3 bases to trimming and J lost 1 base; unmatched junction nucleotides: 2. Blood was collected once per donor into heparin, averaging about 120 mL. CD45RO/CCR7/CD25/CD127/CD95/CD27 separated CD4+ naive, central memory, regulatory and stem cell-like memory cells by sorting. Of the isolated RNA, all was reverse transcribed, and so the sequenced material was expressed TCRB transcripts. The study sequenced naive, central memory and regulatory T cell samples to an average of about 3.57 million reads. Measured with immunoSEQ multiplex PCR; TCRdb has only the in-frame clones, and not every one. Found here are hundreds of thousands of clones, over 25% of them singletons; the top ten hold around 0.065%. This clone was counted between two and nine times. Its antigen is unidentified. Additional DNA sequences in this sample encode the identical CDR3.

The sample consisted of naive CD4+ T cells from blood. This receptor was taken from a man younger than 35 in good health. This chain joins TRBV30 and TRBJ1-1; 7 bases fit TRBD1. The CDR3 spells CAWRGQPNTEAFF. For the CDR3, the DNA is TGTGCCTGGAGGGGACAGCCGAACACTGAAGCTTTCTTT.